These 23 T cell receptor beta chains came from one sample sequenced in a study of shared clonotypes between healthy human individuals. Measured with immunoSEQ multiplex PCR; TCRdb has only the in-frame clones, and not every one. The sample shows under 1,100,000 clones, 65% to 75% of them seen only once. The source material was memory CD4+ T cells sorted from blood. Sample subset: CD45RA-negative fraction. The receptors derive from a man in his late teens or twenties in good health.

V and J are TRBV6-6 and TRBJ1-6, with D possibly TRBD1 on 6 matching bases. V was trimmed by 4 bases and J by 7 bases, leaving 11 bases between them. Per germline, CDR1 MNHNY and CDR2 SVGAGI (reference sequence). The CDR3 length is 14 residues. The CDR3 loop is CASSLRGANSPLHF. DNA of the CDR3: TGTGCCAGCAGTTTGCGGGGGGCCAATTCACCCCTCCACTTT.

This clone was counted only a few times. The chain is built from TRBV9 and TRBJ1-1; possibly TRBD1 for D (5 bases). This CDR3 is 15 amino acids long. Germline CDR1 SGDLS, CDR2 YYNGEE. V was clipped by 1 base and J by 5 bases, with 15 bases between them. CDR3 nucleotide sequence: TGTGCCAGCAGCGTAAAGGAGGGACTCGGTACTGAAGCTTTCTTT. It translates to CASSVKEGLGTEAFF.

In this sample, this clone turned up once. The V call is TRBV7-2, the J call TRBJ1-5; tentatively, D is TRBD1 (5 bases). This CDR3 contains 14 residues. Trimming removed 9 bases from V and 2 bases from J, with 14 bases in between. CDR1 and CDR2 from the germline V gene are SGHTA and FQGNSA. CDR3 DNA sequence: TGTGCCAGTAGGCCCGGGGGAGGCAATCAGCCCCAGCATTTT. Translating it yields CASRPGGGNQPQHF.

The chain links TRBV2 to TRBJ2-1; 9 positions match TRBD1. Germline CDR1 is SNHLY and CDR2 is FYNNEI. The trim removed 6 bases at V and 2 bases at J, leaving 5 bases unmatched. The CDR3 sequence is 15 residues long. The CDR3 sequence: CASRLGQGTYNEQFF. CDR3 DNA sequence: TGTGCCAGCAGACTGGGACAGGGTACCTACAATGAGCAGTTCTTC. Full variable domain (rest looked up from reference TRBV2 and TRBJ2-1): EPEVTQTPSHQVTQMGQEVILRCVPISNHLYFYWYRQILGQKVEFLVSFYNNEISEKSEIFDDQFSVERPDGSNFTLKIRSTKLEDSAMYFCASRLGQGTYNEQFFGPGTRLTVL.

The chain joins TRBV6-1 to TRBJ2-5; a possible D gene is TRBD1 (5 bases). V was cut by 1 base and J by 9 bases, with 9 bases left in between. The CDR3 contains 12 residues. The germline CDR1 and CDR2 sequences are MNHNS and SASEGT. CDR3 residues: CASSEGGLAQYF. CDR3 in DNA: TGTGCCAGCAGTGAAGGGGGCCTCGCCCAGTACTTC.

As regards this clone: One junction end disagrees with the germline gene, perhaps due to a read error. This chain uses TRBV7-8 with TRBJ2-1; 9 nucleotides line up with TRBD2. CDR1 SGHVS and CDR2 FQNEAQ come from the germline V gene. The CDR3 has 17 amino acids. CDR3 region: CASRLGRSGGRADEQFF. The CDR3 nucleotides read TGTGCCAGCAGATTAGGGAGATCCGGCGGGAGGGCCGATGAGCAGTTCTTC. Full variable domain (missing parts from reference TRBV7-8 and TRBJ2-1): GAGVSQSPRYKVAKRGQDVALRCDPISGHVSLFWYQQALGQGPEFLTYFQNEAQLDKSGLPSDRFFAERPEGSVSTLKIQRTQQEDSAVYLCASRLGRSGGRADEQFFGPGTRLTVL.

The rearrangement uses TRBV10-2 and TRBJ1-3; D perhaps matches TRBD1 (6 bases). The V gene lost 2 bases and the J gene lost 4 bases, with 9 bases spanning the gap. The CDR3 spans 14 residues. Germline CDR1 is WSHSY and CDR2 is SAAADI. CDR3 sequence: CASSEAGAGNTIYF. CDR3 sequence (DNA): TGCGCCAGCAGTGAGGCAGGGGCAGGAAACACCATATATTTT.

This sequence joins TRBV10-2 and TRBJ2-7; D is unclear. Trimming left V 0 bases short and J 2 bases short, with 2 bases between. Germline V gene data show CDR1 as WSHSY and CDR2 as SAAADI. The CDR3 length is 12 residues. In DNA form, the CDR3 reads TGCGCCAGCAGTGAGTCAACCTACGAGCAGTACTTC. This translates into CASSESTYEQYF.

In DNA, the CDR3 is TGTGCCTGGAGCCTAACACAGGGGCCGCATGAAGCTTTCTTT. As protein: CAWSLTQGPHEAFF. The gene calls are TRBV30 and TRBJ1-1, with 7 bases identical to TRBD1. The CDR3 has 14 amino acids. V lost 3 bases and J lost 7; bases outside the gene matches: 11. Germline V gene data show CDR1 as GTSNPN and CDR2 as SVGIG (reference sequence).

The chain carries TRBV4-3 and TRBJ2-1; 13 bases are a match to TRBD2. The CDR3 sequence is 20 residues long. V gave up 0 bases and J gave up 0 bases; unmatched junction bases: 8. Germline CDR1 and CDR2: LGHNA and YSLEER. The CDR3 region is CASSQEVELAGGSSYNEQFF. As DNA, the CDR3 is TGCGCCAGCAGCCAAGAAGTCGAACTAGCGGGAGGGAGCTCCTACAATGAGCAGTTCTTC.

This chain links TRBV5-1 with TRBJ1-2; possible D gene TRBD1, 6 bases. The CDR3 sequence is 17 residues long. V lost 1 base to trimming and J lost 7 bases, with 23 bases between them. The germline V gene encodes CDR1 SGHRS and CDR2 YFSETQ. For the CDR3, the DNA is TGCGCCAGCAGCTTGTGGCCTGATGGCAGGGGCGATGGTGGCTACACCTTC. It yields the protein CASSLWPDGRGDGGYTF.

This clone was counted only a few times. An end of the junction differs from the germline gene, which may be a read error. The chain recombines TRBV6-1 with TRBJ2-7; TRBD2 aligns across 8 bases. This CDR3 comprises 14 residues. CDR1 is MNHNS and CDR2 is SASEGT in the germline V gene. The CDR3 bases are TGTGCCAGCAGTGAAGGGGCCAGTGGGGGACTAGTGTTATTC. Translated, it gives CASSEGASGGLVLF.

This clone was found a few times. The chain is built from TRBV10-2 and TRBJ2-3, with D possibly being TRBD2 (5 bases). The CDR3 contains 15 residues. CDR1 and CDR2 from the germline V gene are WSHSY and SAAADI. V was cut by 2 bases and J by 2 bases, with 11 bases left in between. CDR3 amino acids: CASSEGLEVTDTQYF. The CDR3 DNA follows: TGCGCCAGCAGTGAGGGGTTGGAGGTCACAGATACGCAGTATTTT.

V is TRBV10-3 and J is TRBJ2-7; D is uncertain. The V end was cut by 0 bases, the J end by 4 bases, with 13 bases between. CDR1 and CDR2 (germline): ENHRY, SYGVKD. The CDR3 is 15 residues long. The CDR3 protein is CAISESLGPSYEQYF. CDR3 DNA sequence: TGTGCCATCAGTGAGTCTTTAGGGCCCTCGTACGAGCAGTACTTC.

Concerning this clone itself: The sample holds other DNA sequences that translate to the same CDR3. The CDR3 region is CASSPQGSGANVLTF. CDR3 coding DNA: TGTGCCAGCAGTCCACAGGGGTCTGGGGCCAACGTCCTGACTTTC. The chain employs TRBV6-4 and TRBJ2-6; 7 bases are shared with TRBD1. J was trimmed by 1 base and V by 5 bases; bases with no gene match: 2. This CDR3 is built from 15 residues. Germline CDR1 is MRHNA and CDR2 is SNTAGT.

The chain joins TRBV18 to TRBJ2-1, with 8 bases that match TRBD1. The CDR3 runs 16 residues. Germline V gene sequence: CDR1 KGHSH, CDR2 LQKENI. The V and J ends lost 3 bases and 0 bases, in that order; junction bases with no gene match: 4. The CDR3 region has the DNA TGTGCCAGCTCACCCTCCGGGACAGGCTCCTACAATGAGCAGTTCTTC. Amino acid sequence: CASSPSGTGSYNEQFF.

The rearrangement joins TRBV4-1 to TRBJ2-3; a weak D match, TRBD2 (6 bases). Germline V CDR1 and CDR2: MGHRA, YSYEKL. The CDR3 has 15 amino acids. Deletions cut 4 bases from V and 3 bases from J, with 14 bases between. The CDR3 coding sequence is TGCGCCAGCAGCCCCCAAGTTGGGGGGACAGATACGCAGTATTTT. Amino acids: CASSPQVGGTDTQYF.

This clone showed up just once. The V call is TRBV6-1, the J call TRBJ2-7, with 9 bases aligning to TRBD1. CDR3 length: 14 residues. The V gene end was trimmed by 8 bases and the J gene end by 7 bases; junction bases not matched to a gene: 12. The germline V gene encodes CDR1 MNHNS and CDR2 SASEGT. CDR3 nucleotide sequence: TGTGCCAGCGCTTCGAGGGGACAGGGCCGGGAGCAGTACTTC. The encoded protein is CASASRGQGREQYF.

This clone occurred a few times. Here the CDR3 reads CSVRQGRPENEKLFF. Here the CDR3 DNA reads TGCAGCGTTCGGCAGGGGAGGCCCGAAAATGAAAAACTGTTTTTT. This rearrangement joins TRBV29-1 to TRBJ1-4; TRBD1 is a possible D gene (6 bases). V lost 5 bases, J lost 5 bases, and 18 bases lay in between. From germline, CDR1 is SQVTM and CDR2 ANQGSEA. CDR3 length: 15 amino acids.

J is TRBJ2-7 and V is TRBV5-6; D gene uncertain. The CDR3 is made up of 13 amino acids. Trimming took 1 base from V and 7 from J, leaving 12 bases between them. Germline CDR1 reads SGHDT; CDR2 reads YYEEEE. In DNA, the CDR3 is TGTGCCAGCAGCTTGTGGGGTTTGGGGGAGCAGTACTTC. This translates into CASSLWGLGEQYF.

The rearrangement links TRBV18 to TRBJ1-2; D not resolved. Germline V lookup: CDR1 KGHSH, CDR2 LQKENI. Trimming stripped 5 bases from V and 7 bases from J, with 17 bases between. The CDR3 totals 14 residues. DNA for the CDR3: TGTGCCAGCTCAGCGGATGATAAAGTGGGTGGCTACACCTTC. This sequence encodes CASSADDKVGGYTF.

DNA for the CDR3: TGTGCCAGCACCTCGGGTCTAGGGGCACAAGAGACCCAGTACTTC. Its translation: CASTSGLGAQETQYF. J is TRBJ2-5 and V is TRBV27; D is possibly TRBD1 (5 bases). The V gene's germline CDR1 is MNHEY and CDR2 SMNVEV (reference sequence). V lost 7 bases to trimming and J lost 2 bases, with 17 bases between them. This CDR3 comprises 15 residues.

The chain employs TRBV9 and TRBJ1-2, with D unclear. Trimming took 0 bases from V and 1 from J, leaving 10 bases between them. The CDR3 consists of 15 residues. Germline V lookup: CDR1 SGDLS, CDR2 YYNGEE. This chain's CDR3 is CASSVAAVVNYGYTF. CDR3 sequence (DNA): TGTGCCAGCAGCGTAGCGGCGGTTGTTAACTATGGCTACACCTTC.